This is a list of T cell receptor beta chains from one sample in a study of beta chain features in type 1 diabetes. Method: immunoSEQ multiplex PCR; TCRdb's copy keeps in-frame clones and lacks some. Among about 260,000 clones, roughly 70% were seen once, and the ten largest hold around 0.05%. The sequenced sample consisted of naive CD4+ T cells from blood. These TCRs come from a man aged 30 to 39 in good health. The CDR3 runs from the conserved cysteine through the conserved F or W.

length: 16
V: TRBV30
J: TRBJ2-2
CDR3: CAWSVLSPGLHGELFF

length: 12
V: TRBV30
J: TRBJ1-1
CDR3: CVVREAGTEAFF

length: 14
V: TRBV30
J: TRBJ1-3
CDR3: CAWSYGQFGNTIYF

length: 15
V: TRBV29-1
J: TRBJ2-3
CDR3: CSASRGTGDTDTQYF

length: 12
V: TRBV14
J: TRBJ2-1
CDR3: CASSQQGFEQFF

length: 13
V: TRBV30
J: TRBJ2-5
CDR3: CAWSPDREETQYF

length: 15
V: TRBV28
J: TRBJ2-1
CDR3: CASCDSGTGSVEQFF

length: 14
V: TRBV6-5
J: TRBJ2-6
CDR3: CATDRALGANVLTF

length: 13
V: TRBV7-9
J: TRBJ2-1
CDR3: CASSPPGYNEQFF

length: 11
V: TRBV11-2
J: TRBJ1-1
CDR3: CASSWGTEAFF

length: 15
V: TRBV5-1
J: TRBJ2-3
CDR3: CASSQYGASLDTQYF

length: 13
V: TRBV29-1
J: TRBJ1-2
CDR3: CSVDQRGNYGYTF

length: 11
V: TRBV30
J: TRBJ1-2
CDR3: CAWSIRGPLTF

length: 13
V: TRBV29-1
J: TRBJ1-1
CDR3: CSVERALNTEAFF

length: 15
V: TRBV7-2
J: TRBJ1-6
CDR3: CASSPGSGGNSPLHF

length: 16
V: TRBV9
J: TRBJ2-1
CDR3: CASSVSSGSSYNEQFF

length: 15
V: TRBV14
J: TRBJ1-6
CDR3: CASSPGGSYNSPLHF

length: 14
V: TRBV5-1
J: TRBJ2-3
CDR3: CASSPSLAPDTQYF

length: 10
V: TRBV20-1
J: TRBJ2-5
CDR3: CSAFQETQYF

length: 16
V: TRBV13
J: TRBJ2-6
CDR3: CASSLELSSGANVLTF

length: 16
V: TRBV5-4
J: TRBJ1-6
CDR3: CASSLLPTTGGSPLHF

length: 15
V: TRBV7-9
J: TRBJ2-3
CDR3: CASSISGKVTDTQYF

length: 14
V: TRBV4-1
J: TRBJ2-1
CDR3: CASSQDFSYNEQFF

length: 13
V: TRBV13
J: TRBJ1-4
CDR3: CASIRQGGEKLFF

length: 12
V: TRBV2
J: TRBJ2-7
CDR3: CASRGQGGEQYF

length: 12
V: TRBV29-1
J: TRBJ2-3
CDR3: CSVDGDLNTQYF

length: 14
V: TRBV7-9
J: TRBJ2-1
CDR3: CASSRSRSPDEQFF

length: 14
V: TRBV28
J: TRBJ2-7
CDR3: CASSSSSPTYEQYF

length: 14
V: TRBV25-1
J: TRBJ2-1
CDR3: CASRGDRGYNEQFF

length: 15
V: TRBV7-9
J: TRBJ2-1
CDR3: CASSHLREGLNEQFF

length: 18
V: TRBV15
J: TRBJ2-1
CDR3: CSTSTEYTKESSYNEQFF

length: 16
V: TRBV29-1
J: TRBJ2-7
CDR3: CSVDSVGGLAGSEQYF

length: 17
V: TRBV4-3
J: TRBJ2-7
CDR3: CASSQDRLAGKNYEQYF

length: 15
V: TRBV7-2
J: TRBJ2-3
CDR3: CASSLAGPPTDTQYF

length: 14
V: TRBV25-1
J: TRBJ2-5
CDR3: CASSAYRGRETQYF

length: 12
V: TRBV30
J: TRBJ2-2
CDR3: CAWSAPRGELFF

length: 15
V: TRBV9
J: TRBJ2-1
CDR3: CASSVAPPSGHEQFF

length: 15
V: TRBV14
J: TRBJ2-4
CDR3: CASSYSGSGGNIQYF

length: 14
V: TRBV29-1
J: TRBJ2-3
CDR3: CSVGASGSTDTQYF

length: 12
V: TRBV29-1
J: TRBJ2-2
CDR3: CSVADRTGELFF

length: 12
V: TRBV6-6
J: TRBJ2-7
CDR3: CASRGGAEEQYF

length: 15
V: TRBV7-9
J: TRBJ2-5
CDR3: CASSLSRLAIETQYF

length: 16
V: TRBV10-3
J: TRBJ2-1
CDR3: CAISHEGRRDYNEQFF

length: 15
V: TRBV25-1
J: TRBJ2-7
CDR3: CASSDPGTQTYEQYF

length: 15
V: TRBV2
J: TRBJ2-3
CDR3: CASSEQGSMTDTQYF

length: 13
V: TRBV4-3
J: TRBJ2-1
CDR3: CASSQDEQSEQFF

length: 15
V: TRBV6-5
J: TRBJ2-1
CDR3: CASSPRRGGYNEQFF

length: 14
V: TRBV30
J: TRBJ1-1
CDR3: CAWSRAPVGTEAFF

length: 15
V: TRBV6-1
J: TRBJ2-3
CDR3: CASSTGGRNTDTQYF

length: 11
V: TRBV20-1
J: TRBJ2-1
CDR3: CTWLRNNEQFF

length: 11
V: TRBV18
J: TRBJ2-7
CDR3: CASSRGQEQYF

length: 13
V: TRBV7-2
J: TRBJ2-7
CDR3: CASSLGHPYEQYF

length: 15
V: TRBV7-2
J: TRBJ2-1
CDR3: CASSSPTGGHNEQFF

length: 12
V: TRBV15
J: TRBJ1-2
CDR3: CATSRDLRVGTF

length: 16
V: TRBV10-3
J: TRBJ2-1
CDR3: CAISESAALRYNEQFF